One and the same sample provided the 5 T cell receptor beta chains below, sequenced in a study of blood T cell repertoires in COVID-19. Sequencing was performed with immunoSEQ multiplex PCR; in TCRdb, only in-frame clones are kept and a portion is missing. The sample carries just under 350,000 clones, around 88% recorded once. The sequencing sample was made of peripheral blood. Every receptor here comes from a man younger than 40 with active or convalescent COVID-19.

The chain links TRBV29-1 to TRBJ2-5; D is possibly TRBD2 (5 bases). The germline V gene encodes CDR1 SQVTM and CDR2 ANQGSEA. The CDR3 extends over 13 amino acids. The V and J ends lost 4 bases and 1 base respectively, with 10 bases between them. The CDR3 is CSVGRNSQETQYF. CDR3 DNA sequence: TGCAGCGTTGGGAGGAACAGCCAAGAGACCCAGTACTTC.

The chain uses TRBV4-1 and TRBJ1-2; no firm D call. Between the trimmed V and J ends, which lost 0 bases and 4 bases, there was a span of 15 bases. The CDR3 extends over 16 amino acids. Germline loops: CDR1 MGHRA, CDR2 YSYEKL. CDR3 sequence (DNA): TGCGCCAGCAGCCAAGATAATCCAGGCGCCTCCTATGGCTACACCTTC. This encodes CASSQDNPGASYGYTF.

The rearrangement links TRBV19 to TRBJ2-2, with a weak D call TRBD1 (5 bases). V shed 3 bases and J shed 6 bases, with 14 bases lying between them. CDR1 is LNHDA, CDR2 SQIVND, per germline (reference sequence). The CDR3 consists of 15 residues. This chain's CDR3 is CASSILHQGAGELFF. CDR3 coding DNA: TGTGCCAGTAGTATTTTGCACCAAGGGGCCGGGGAGCTGTTTTTT.

The rearrangement joins TRBV30 to TRBJ1-6; TRBD1 matches at 7 bases. Germline CDR1 and CDR2: GTSNPN and SVGIG (reference sequence). The junction had 8 bases not matched to a gene; V was cut back by 3 bases and J by 6 bases. The CDR3 contains 15 residues. In DNA form, the CDR3 reads TGTGCCTGGAGAAATCCAGGGGGTAGTAATTCACCCCTCCACTTT. It codes for CAWRNPGGSNSPLHF.

V and J are TRBV6-5 and TRBJ2-3, with no clear D. This CDR3 spans 13 amino acids. Germline V CDR1 and CDR2: MNHEY, SVGAGI. Trimming cost V 3 bases and J 2 bases, with 6 bases left between them. In DNA, the CDR3 is TGTGCCAGCAGTTATACAGTCACAGATACGCAGTATTTT. This codes for CASSYTVTDTQYF.